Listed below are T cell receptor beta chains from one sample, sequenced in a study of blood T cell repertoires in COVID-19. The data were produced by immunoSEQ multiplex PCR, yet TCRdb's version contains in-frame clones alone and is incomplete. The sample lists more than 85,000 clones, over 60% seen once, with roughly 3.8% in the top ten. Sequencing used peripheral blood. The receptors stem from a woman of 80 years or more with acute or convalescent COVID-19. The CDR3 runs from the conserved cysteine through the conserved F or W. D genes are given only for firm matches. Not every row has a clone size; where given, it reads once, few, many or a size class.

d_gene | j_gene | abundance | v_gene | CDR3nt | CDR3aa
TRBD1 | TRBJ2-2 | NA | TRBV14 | TGTGCCAGCAGCCGGACAGGGACCACCGGGGAGCTGTTTTTT | CASSRTGTTGELFF
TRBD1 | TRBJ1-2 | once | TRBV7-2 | TGTGCCAGCAGCTTCGACAGGGGAATTGTCGGCTACACCTTC | CASSFDRGIVGYTF
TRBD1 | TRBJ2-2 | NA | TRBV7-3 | TGTGCCAGCAGACCTCCCGGGACAGGAGACGGGGAGCTGTTTTTT | CASRPPGTGDGELFF
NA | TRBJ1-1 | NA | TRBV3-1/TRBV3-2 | TGTGCCAGCAGCCAAGAGGGGGGGGCGGGTACTGAAGCTTTCTTT | CASSQEGGAGTEAFF
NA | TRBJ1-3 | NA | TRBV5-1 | TGCGCCAGCAGCTTCGACTCCTCGGTGAACGGAAACACCATATATTTT | CASSFDSSVNGNTIYF
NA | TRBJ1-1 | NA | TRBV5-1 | TGCGCCAGCAGCCGGGACTTAACGGGCAATGAAGCTTTCTTT | CASSRDLTGNEAFF
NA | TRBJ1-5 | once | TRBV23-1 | TGCGCCAGCAGCCTCCTCCGGGAGAGAAATAGCAATCAGCCCCAGCATTTT | CASSLLRERNSNQPQHF
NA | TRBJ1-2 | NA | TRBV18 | TGTGCCAGCTCCCCGCAAGAGATCAACTATGGCTACACCTTC | CASSPQEINYGYTF
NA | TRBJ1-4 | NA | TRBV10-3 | TGTGCCATCAGGCCTGGACAGAATGAAAAACTGTTTTTT | CAIRPGQNEKLFF
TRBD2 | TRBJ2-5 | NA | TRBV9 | TGTGCCAGCAGTGAAACTAGCGGGGGGGCCCGGGAGACCCAGTACTTC | CASSETSGGARETQYF
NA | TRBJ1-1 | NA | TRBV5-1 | TGCGCCAGCAGCTTGGTAGGGGTCGACACTGAAGCTTTCTTT | CASSLVGVDTEAFF
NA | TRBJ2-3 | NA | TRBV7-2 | TGTGCCAGCAGCGCCACTTATAGCACAGATACGCAGTATTTT | CASSATYSTDTQYF
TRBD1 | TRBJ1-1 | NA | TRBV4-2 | TGTGCCAGCAGCCAAGATGGGGTAGGGGGCGAAGCTTTCTTT | CASSQDGVGGEAFF
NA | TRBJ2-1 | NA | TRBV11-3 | TGTGCCAGCAGCTTAGTCGGAGAGAATGAGCAGTTCTTC | CASSLVGENEQFF
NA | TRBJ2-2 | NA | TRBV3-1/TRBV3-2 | TGTGCCAGCAGCTTCGTGGGCAGGGTCGACACCGGGGAGCTGTTTTTT | CASSFVGRVDTGELFF
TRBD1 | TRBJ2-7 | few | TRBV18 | TGTGCCAGCTCACCGGGACAGGGGAGGAACGAGCAGTACTTC | CASSPGQGRNEQYF
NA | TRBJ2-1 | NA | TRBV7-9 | TGTGCCAGCAGCCCTCCGAGCAGGGCCAATGAGCAGTTCTTC | CASSPPSRANEQFF
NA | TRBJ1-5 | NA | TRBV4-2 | TGTGCCAGCAGCCCCGCGGTCAATAGCAATCAGCCCCAGCATTTT | CASSPAVNSNQPQHF
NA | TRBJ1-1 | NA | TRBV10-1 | TGCGCCAGCAGTGAAAGGACAGCGCAAGAAGCTTTCTTT | CASSERTAQEAFF
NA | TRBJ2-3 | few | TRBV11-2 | TGTGCCAGCACCCCGAGCACAGATACGCAGTATTTT | CASTPSTDTQYF
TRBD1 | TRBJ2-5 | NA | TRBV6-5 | TGTGCCAGCAGTTACTCGGGACAGGGAGAGACCCAGTACTTC | CASSYSGQGETQYF
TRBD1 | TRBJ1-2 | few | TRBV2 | TGTGCCAGCAGTGATCGGACAGGGACCTATGGCTACACCTTC | CASSDRTGTYGYTF
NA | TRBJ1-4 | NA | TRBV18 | TGTGCCAGCTCACCACAAGCCGGGTTTCAGGAAAAACTGTTTTTT | CASSPQAGFQEKLFF
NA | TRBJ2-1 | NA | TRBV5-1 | TGCGCCAGCAAGGACTCGCACAATGAGCAGTTCTTC | CASKDSHNEQFF
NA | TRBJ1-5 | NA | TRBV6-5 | TGTGCCAGCAGTTACTCGCGGCAGGGGAGTCAGCCCCAGCATTTT | CASSYSRQGSQPQHF
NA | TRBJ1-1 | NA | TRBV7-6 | TGTGCCAGCAGCTTGGGGGGGACGAACACTGAAGCTTTCTTT | CASSLGGTNTEAFF
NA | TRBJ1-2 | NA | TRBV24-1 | TGTGCCACCAGTGACCTTGACAGTCACTATGGCTACACCTTC | CATSDLDSHYGYTF
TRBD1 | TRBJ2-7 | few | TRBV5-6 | TGTGCCAGCAGCCACGGGACAGCGGTAAATTACTACGAGCAGTACTTC | CASSHGTAVNYYEQYF
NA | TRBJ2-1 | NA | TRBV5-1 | TGCGCCAGCAGCTCAAATCCGGCGGTGGATGAGCAGTTCTTC | CASSSNPAVDEQFF
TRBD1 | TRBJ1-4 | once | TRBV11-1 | TGTGCCAGCAGCCGCGGGACAGGGATAGGTGAAAAACTGTTTTTT | CASSRGTGIGEKLFF
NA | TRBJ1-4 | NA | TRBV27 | TGTGCCAGCAGTTTATGGAGACCGGCAACTAATGAAAAACTGTTTTTT | CASSLWRPATNEKLFF
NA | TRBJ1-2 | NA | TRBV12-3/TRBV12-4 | TGTGCCAGCAGTTCCAGAACTAATGGCTACACCTTC | CASSSRTNGYTF
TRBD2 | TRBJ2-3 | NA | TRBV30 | TGTGCCTGGTCTAGACTAGCGGCCAGTCTCGAGCGGGGGGCTACGCAGTATTTT | CAWSRLAASLERGATQYF
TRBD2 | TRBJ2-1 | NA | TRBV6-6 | TGTGCCAGCAGCGACCGGGACTACTCTCACAATGAGCAGTTCTTC | CASSDRDYSHNEQFF
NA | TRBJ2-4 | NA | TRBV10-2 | TGCGCCAGCGACGACAGATTAGCCAAAAACATTCAGTACTTC | CASDDRLAKNIQYF
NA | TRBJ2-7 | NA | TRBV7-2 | TGTGCCAGCAGCTTAGCAGGGGGCTACGAGCAGTACTTC | CASSLAGGYEQYF
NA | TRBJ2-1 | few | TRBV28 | TGTGCCAGCAGTTTAGGTAGGCGGGACTTGAGCTCCTACAATGAGCAGTTCTTC | CASSLGRRDLSSYNEQFF
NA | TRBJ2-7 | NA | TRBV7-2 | TGTGCCAGCAGCTCTTACCGGGACATCTACGAGCAGTACTTC | CASSSYRDIYEQYF
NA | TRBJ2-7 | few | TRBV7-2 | TGTGCCAGCAGCTTTTCGGAACTAACCTACGAGCAGTACTTC | CASSFSELTYEQYF
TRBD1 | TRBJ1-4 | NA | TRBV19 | TGTGCCAGTACCATAAGATCGGACAGGGGTTATGAAAAACTGTTTTTT | CASTIRSDRGYEKLFF